Listed below are T cell receptor beta chains from one sample, sequenced in a study of T cells in Graves' hyperthyroidism and ophthalmopathy. TCRdb ran MiXCR on the multiplex PCR reads and lists one entry per CDR3 protein. The sample records around 200,000 distinct CDR3 sequences, 15% to 20% being singletons. The sequencing input was blood. The source of these receptors is a man in his forties with Graves' hyperthyroidism. Each CDR3 is given with its conserved first and last residue. Each record gives: CDR3 DNA, CDR3 protein, V gene, clone size, J gene, D gene. A D gene is named only where the DNA matches it firmly. A row's size may be missing; if present it is once, few, many or a size class.

cdr3_nt: TGTGCCAGCAGCGTATCCGGGACAGACACAGATACGCAGTATTTT
cdr3_aa: CASSVSGTDTDTQYF
v_call: TRBV9
clone_size: many
j_call: TRBJ2-3
d_call: TRBD1

cdr3_nt: TGTGCCAGCAGCTTAGTATACGGGGGTGAGCAGTTCTTC
cdr3_aa: CASSLVYGGEQFF
v_call: TRBV11-3
clone_size: many
j_call: TRBJ2-1
d_call: .

cdr3_nt: TGCAGTGCTAGAGACCCTAACCACCGACAGGGGTGGTACGAGCAGTACTTC
cdr3_aa: CSARDPNHRQGWYEQYF
v_call: TRBV20-1
clone_size: many
j_call: TRBJ2-7
d_call: TRBD1

cdr3_nt: TGTGCCAGCAGTTACACCCCCGGGGCGGCGGGGGGGCACGAGCAGTTCTTC
cdr3_aa: CASSYTPGAAGGHEQFF
v_call: TRBV6-6
clone_size: many
j_call: TRBJ2-1
d_call: TRBD2

cdr3_nt: TGTGCCAGGGACAGGCAATCCTACGAGCAGTACTTC
cdr3_aa: CARDRQSYEQYF
v_call: TRBV24-1
clone_size: .
j_call: TRBJ2-7
d_call: TRBD1

cdr3_nt: TGCGCCAGGCACACTAGCACAGATACGCAGTATTTT
cdr3_aa: CARHTSTDTQYF
v_call: TRBV5-1
clone_size: few
j_call: TRBJ2-3
d_call: .

cdr3_nt: TGTGCCAGCAGTTGGAGGCTCTCGGAGAACACTGAAGCTTTCTTT
cdr3_aa: CASSWRLSENTEAFF
v_call: TRBV5-5
clone_size: .
j_call: TRBJ1-1
d_call: .

cdr3_nt: TGTGCCAGCAGCGCAGAAGGAAGAGGGCGGACAGGGATTCGTGAGCAGTACTTC
cdr3_aa: CASSAEGRGRTGIREQYF
v_call: TRBV7-6
clone_size: many
j_call: TRBJ2-7
d_call: TRBD1

cdr3_nt: TGCGCCAGCAGCTTGGGAGGCGAGACACTCGCCTATGGCTACACCTTC
cdr3_aa: CASSLGGETLAYGYTF
v_call: TRBV5-1
clone_size: many
j_call: TRBJ1-2
d_call: .

cdr3_nt: TGTGCCTGGAGCGCCGGGACAGGGTTATATGGCTACACCTTC
cdr3_aa: CAWSAGTGLYGYTF
v_call: TRBV30
clone_size: many
j_call: TRBJ1-2
d_call: TRBD1

cdr3_nt: TGTGCCAGTTCCTTACCCGGGACAGGGGGAATCGCGCCCCAGCATTTT
cdr3_aa: CASSLPGTGGIAPQHF
v_call: TRBV12-3/TRBV12-4
clone_size: many
j_call: TRBJ1-5
d_call: TRBD1

cdr3_nt: TGTGCCAGCTCACCGATACAGGGGTTGGTGTGGAACACTGAAGCTTTCTTT
cdr3_aa: CASSPIQGLVWNTEAFF
v_call: TRBV18
clone_size: few
j_call: TRBJ1-1
d_call: TRBD1

cdr3_nt: TGTGCCAGCAGCTTGACTGTGGTTAACTATGGCTACACCTTC
cdr3_aa: CASSLTVVNYGYTF
v_call: TRBV5-8
clone_size: few
j_call: TRBJ1-2
d_call: .

cdr3_nt: TGTGCCAGCAGTTACTCGAAAACCCGCGGGGCTAACTATGGCTACACCTTC
cdr3_aa: CASSYSKTRGANYGYTF
v_call: TRBV6-5
clone_size: few
j_call: TRBJ1-2
d_call: .

cdr3_nt: TGCGCCAGCAGTGAGGCGGGCTATAGCAATCAGCCCCAGCATTTT
cdr3_aa: CASSEAGYSNQPQHF
v_call: TRBV10-2
clone_size: many
j_call: TRBJ1-5
d_call: .

cdr3_nt: TGTGCCAGCAGCCAGAGGACCGCGGGGGGGCAAGATACGCAGTATTTT
cdr3_aa: CASSQRTAGGQDTQYF
v_call: TRBV7-2
clone_size: .
j_call: TRBJ2-3
d_call: TRBD2

cdr3_nt: TGTGCCACCAGTGATTTGCGGGAAGGGCGGGGTGGTACGCAGTATTTT
cdr3_aa: CATSDLREGRGGTQYF
v_call: TRBV24-1
clone_size: few
j_call: TRBJ2-3
d_call: .

cdr3_nt: TGTGCCAGCAGTTTTGCCCGAGCAGGGGCTACTAATGAAAAACTGTTTTTT
cdr3_aa: CASSFARAGATNEKLFF
v_call: TRBV12-3/TRBV12-4
clone_size: many
j_call: TRBJ1-4
d_call: .

cdr3_nt: TGTGCCAGCACGAAGGGACAGATGAACACTGAAGCTTTCTTT
cdr3_aa: CASTKGQMNTEAFF
v_call: TRBV6-2/TRBV6-3
clone_size: few
j_call: TRBJ1-1
d_call: TRBD1

cdr3_nt: TGCAGTGCTATGAACAGGCCGGACGAGCAGTACTTC
cdr3_aa: CSAMNRPDEQYF
v_call: TRBV20-1
clone_size: .
j_call: TRBJ2-7
d_call: .

cdr3_nt: TGCGCCAGCAGCCAAGATTGGAGGGCCCCCACAGATACGCAGTATTTT
cdr3_aa: CASSQDWRAPTDTQYF
v_call: TRBV4-3
clone_size: few
j_call: TRBJ2-3
d_call: .

cdr3_nt: TGCAGTGCTAGAGGAGGTGTTTTCTACGAGCAGTACTTC
cdr3_aa: CSARGGVFYEQYF
v_call: TRBV20-1
clone_size: .
j_call: TRBJ2-7
d_call: .

cdr3_nt: TGTGCCAGCAGCTTCAGGGGGGGAACTGAAGCTTTCTTT
cdr3_aa: CASSFRGGTEAFF
v_call: TRBV11-3
clone_size: many
j_call: TRBJ1-1
d_call: TRBD1

cdr3_nt: TGTGCCAGCAGCTTATCGGGGACTAGCTTCTACAATGAGCAGTTCTTC
cdr3_aa: CASSLSGTSFYNEQFF
v_call: TRBV7-2
clone_size: many
j_call: TRBJ2-1
d_call: TRBD2

cdr3_nt: TGTGCCACCAGCAGAGCCACAGGCCCCTACGAGCAGTACTTC
cdr3_aa: CATSRATGPYEQYF
v_call: TRBV15
clone_size: many
j_call: TRBJ2-7
d_call: .

cdr3_nt: TGTGCCAGCTCACCAGGAGGAGCTAACTATGGCTACACCTTC
cdr3_aa: CASSPGGANYGYTF
v_call: TRBV18
clone_size: many
j_call: TRBJ1-2
d_call: .

cdr3_nt: TGCAGCGGAGGGGGCACAGATACGCAGTATTTT
cdr3_aa: CSGGGTDTQYF
v_call: TRBV29-1
clone_size: many
j_call: TRBJ2-3
d_call: .

cdr3_nt: TGTGCCAGCAGTGAAGCGCTTCCCGTATTGAACACTGAAGCTTTCTTT
cdr3_aa: CASSEALPVLNTEAFF
v_call: TRBV6-1
clone_size: many
j_call: TRBJ1-1
d_call: .

cdr3_nt: TGCGCCAGCAGCCAAGATAGGCTCCAGCCCCAGCATTTT
cdr3_aa: CASSQDRLQPQHF
v_call: TRBV4-3
clone_size: few
j_call: TRBJ1-5
d_call: .

cdr3_nt: TGCGCCAGCAGCTTGGTTGCGGGACAGACCTACAATGAGCAGTTCTTC
cdr3_aa: CASSLVAGQTYNEQFF
v_call: TRBV5-1
clone_size: many
j_call: TRBJ2-1
d_call: .

cdr3_nt: TGTGCCAGCAGCTCCCCCGGGTCGGGGGGTGATCAGCCCCAGCATTTT
cdr3_aa: CASSSPGSGGDQPQHF
v_call: TRBV28
clone_size: many
j_call: TRBJ1-5
d_call: .

cdr3_nt: TGTGCCAGCAGCCAAACTAGCAAAGATACGCAGTATTTT
cdr3_aa: CASSQTSKDTQYF
v_call: TRBV2
clone_size: many
j_call: TRBJ2-3
d_call: .

cdr3_nt: TGCAGTGCTAGAGATCTGCAGGGATGGAGCACTGAAGCTTTCTTT
cdr3_aa: CSARDLQGWSTEAFF
v_call: TRBV20-1
clone_size: .
j_call: TRBJ1-1
d_call: .

cdr3_nt: TGTGCCAGCAGCTTCAGGGAGGAGGGCTATGGCTACACCTTC
cdr3_aa: CASSFREEGYGYTF
v_call: TRBV7-9
clone_size: many
j_call: TRBJ1-2
d_call: .

cdr3_nt: TGTGCCTGGAGTGTATTTTTAGGGCACGAGCAGTACTTC
cdr3_aa: CAWSVFLGHEQYF
v_call: TRBV30
clone_size: few
j_call: TRBJ2-7
d_call: .

cdr3_nt: TGTGCCAGCTCACCAGGACGGCTCTATGGCTACACCTTC
cdr3_aa: CASSPGRLYGYTF
v_call: TRBV18
clone_size: many
j_call: TRBJ1-2
d_call: .

cdr3_nt: TGTGCCAGCAGCTCCATCTTGGGACACTATTACGAGCAGTACTTC
cdr3_aa: CASSSILGHYYEQYF
v_call: TRBV7-2
clone_size: many
j_call: TRBJ2-7
d_call: .

cdr3_nt: TGTGCCAGCAGCTTAAGGCTTACCTTTGGACCCCTCTGCAATGAGCAGTTCTTC
cdr3_aa: CASSLRLTFGPLCNEQFF
v_call: TRBV11-2
clone_size: .
j_call: TRBJ2-1
d_call: .

cdr3_nt: TGCAGTGCTAGGGACAGGGAACACACCGGGGAGCTGTTTTTT
cdr3_aa: CSARDREHTGELFF
v_call: TRBV20-1
clone_size: many
j_call: TRBJ2-2
d_call: TRBD1

cdr3_nt: TGTGCCAGCAGCCCCGGAAAGCCCCACGAGCAGTACTTC
cdr3_aa: CASSPGKPHEQYF
v_call: TRBV11-3
clone_size: many
j_call: TRBJ2-7
d_call: .

cdr3_nt: TGTGCCAGCAGTTTCTCCGGGGAGGGTCAGCCCCAGCATTTT
cdr3_aa: CASSFSGEGQPQHF
v_call: TRBV12-3/TRBV12-4
clone_size: many
j_call: TRBJ1-5
d_call: .

cdr3_nt: TGTGCCAGCAGTTACCCGGTCTTTAACTATGGCTACACCTTC
cdr3_aa: CASSYPVFNYGYTF
v_call: TRBV6-2/TRBV6-3
clone_size: .
j_call: TRBJ1-2
d_call: .

cdr3_nt: TGTGCCAGCAGCTCCAGGGGGCGCACCGGGGAGCTGTTTTTT
cdr3_aa: CASSSRGRTGELFF
v_call: TRBV7-9
clone_size: .
j_call: TRBJ2-2
d_call: TRBD1

cdr3_nt: TGTGCCACCAGTGATTCCCTAGCGGAAGGCACAGATACGCAGTATTTT
cdr3_aa: CATSDSLAEGTDTQYF
v_call: TRBV24-1
clone_size: many
j_call: TRBJ2-3
d_call: TRBD2